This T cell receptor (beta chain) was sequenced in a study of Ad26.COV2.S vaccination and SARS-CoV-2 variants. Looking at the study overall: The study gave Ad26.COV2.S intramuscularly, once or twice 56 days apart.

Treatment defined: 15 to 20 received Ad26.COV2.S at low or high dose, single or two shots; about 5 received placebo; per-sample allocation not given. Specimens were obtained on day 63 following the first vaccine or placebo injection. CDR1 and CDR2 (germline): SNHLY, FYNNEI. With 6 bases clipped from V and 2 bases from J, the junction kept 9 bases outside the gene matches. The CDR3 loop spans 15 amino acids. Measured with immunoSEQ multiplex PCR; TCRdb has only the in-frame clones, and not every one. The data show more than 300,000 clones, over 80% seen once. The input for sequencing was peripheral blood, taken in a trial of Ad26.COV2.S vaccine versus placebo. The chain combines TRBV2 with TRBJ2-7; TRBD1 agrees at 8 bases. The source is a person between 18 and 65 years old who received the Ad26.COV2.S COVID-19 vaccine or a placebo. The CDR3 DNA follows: TGTGCCAGCAGATCCGCCAGGGGGCGCGCCTACGAGCAGTACTTC. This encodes CASRSARGRAYEQYF.